This TCR beta chain was captured by sequencing in a study of blood T cell repertoires in COVID-19. Only in-frame clones appear in the TCRdb table, and some are missing; sequencing was by immunoSEQ multiplex PCR. The sample comprises approximately 300,000 clones, roughly 86% of which are singletons, and around 1.6% rests with the top ten. The germline CDR1 and CDR2 sequences are MDHEN and SYDVKM. The CDR3 spans 15 residues. V lost 6 bases, J lost 10 bases, and 24 bases lay in between. This chain connects TRBV28 to TRBJ1-1, with D possibly being TRBD1 (6 bases). Sequencing was carried out using peripheral blood. The clonotype originates from a woman aged 45-60 years with acute or convalescent COVID-19. CDR3 sequence: CASSESETGKAGAFF. The CDR3 nucleotides are TGTGCCAGCAGCGAATCCGAGACAGGAAAGGCGGGAGCTTTCTTT.